A selection of T cell receptor beta chains follows, all from one sample in a study of blood T cell repertoires in COVID-19. The repertoire was sequenced with immunoSEQ multiplex PCR; TCRdb's copy has only in-frame clones and lacks some. The sample contains some 200,000 clones, around 89% of which appear only once. The sequencing input was peripheral blood. Receptors originate from a man aged 40-49 years with active or convalescent COVID-19. Each CDR3 is given with its conserved first and last residue. Each record gives: J gene, clone size, CDR3 length, V gene, D gene, CDR3 protein. D genes are given only for firm matches. Some rows have no size entry. The others give once, few or many, or a class for an expanded clone.

TRBJ1-2	-	15	TRBV27	TRBD1	CASSLSNDRDYGYTF
TRBJ2-7	few	14	TRBV19	-	CASSIAGSSYEQYF
TRBJ1-1	-	14	TRBV29-1	-	CSVDMIGYSTEAFF
TRBJ2-1	-	16	TRBV7-3	TRBD1	CASSLAGTGNYNEQFF
TRBJ2-2	-	16	TRBV5-1	TRBD1	CASSLTGTGGIGELFF
TRBJ1-6	-	13	TRBV28	-	CASSSDEQESLHF
TRBJ2-3	-	15	TRBV25-1	-	CASSESRISTDTQYF
TRBJ2-2	-	14	TRBV5-8	TRBD1	CASSWGQQTGELFF
TRBJ1-5	few	15	TRBV7-2	-	CASSPVSRGNQPQHF
TRBJ1-6	-	15	TRBV5-5	-	CASSLDRNYNSPLHF
TRBJ2-3	-	17	TRBV4-2	-	CASSQGVLLTDGDTQYF
TRBJ2-3	-	12	TRBV29-1	TRBD2	CSVEGTSGTQYF
TRBJ1-2	-	15	TRBV7-2	TRBD1	CASSVRQGGLQGYTF
TRBJ1-3	-	15	TRBV11-3	-	CASSLGASSGNTIYF
TRBJ1-1	-	15	TRBV5-1	-	CASSLLQGLDTEAFF
TRBJ1-6	-	14	TRBV7-2	TRBD1	CASSGTGDNSPLHF
TRBJ2-1	-	12	TRBV2	-	CASSILRGEQFF
TRBJ2-3	-	17	TRBV7-2	-	CASSLPDRTFSTDTQYF
TRBJ1-2	-	15	TRBV7-9	TRBD1	CASSLAGTGGNGYTF
TRBJ1-1	once	15	TRBV9	TRBD1	CASSVVGDSYTEAFF
TRBJ2-7	-	14	TRBV5-4	-	CASSLDRSSYEQYF
TRBJ2-1	-	17	TRBV15	TRBD2	CATSRDLRTSPHNEQFF
TRBJ1-1	-	15	TRBV19	-	CASSIGGRRNTEAFF
TRBJ1-1	-	11	TRBV29-1	-	CSVGMNTEAFF
TRBJ1-1	once	14	TRBV18	-	CASSPGQRNTEAFF